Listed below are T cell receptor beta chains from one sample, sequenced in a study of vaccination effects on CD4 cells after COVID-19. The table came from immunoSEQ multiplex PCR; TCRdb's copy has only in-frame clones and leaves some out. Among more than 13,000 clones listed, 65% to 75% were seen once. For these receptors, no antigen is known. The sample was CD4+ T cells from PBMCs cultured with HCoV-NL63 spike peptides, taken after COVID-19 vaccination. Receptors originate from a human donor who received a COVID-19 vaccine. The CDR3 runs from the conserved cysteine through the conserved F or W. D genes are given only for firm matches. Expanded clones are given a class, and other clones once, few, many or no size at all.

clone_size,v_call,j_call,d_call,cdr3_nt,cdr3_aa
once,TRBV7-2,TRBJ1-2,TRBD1,TGTGCCAGCAGCCCAGGGACAGGGGTCCATGGCTACACCTTC,CASSPGTGVHGYTF
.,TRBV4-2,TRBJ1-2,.,TGTGCCAGCAGCCAAGCCCAGGACGGATCGTATGGCTACACCTTC,CASSQAQDGSYGYTF
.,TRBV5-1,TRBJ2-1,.,TGCGCCAGCAGCTTGAGGACCGACAATGAGCAGTTCTTC,CASSLRTDNEQFF
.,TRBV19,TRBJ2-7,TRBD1,TGTGCCAGTAGTATACAGGGGGCGCAGTCCTACGAGCAGTACTTC,CASSIQGAQSYEQYF
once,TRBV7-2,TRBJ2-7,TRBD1,TGTGCCATCGACAGGGGGCCCTACGAGCAGTACTTC,CAIDRGPYEQYF
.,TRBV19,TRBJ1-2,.,TGTGCCAGTAGTATAGAAGGGACGGCTTCGGGCTATGGCTACACCTTC,CASSIEGTASGYGYTF
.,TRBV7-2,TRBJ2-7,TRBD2,TGTGCCAGCAGCCCGCAGAGCGGGAGAAGCGAGCAGTACTTC,CASSPQSGRSEQYF
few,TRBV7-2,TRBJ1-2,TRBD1,TGTGCCAGCAGCCCCTATCGGACTCACAGGGGAGGCTACACCTTC,CASSPYRTHRGGYTF
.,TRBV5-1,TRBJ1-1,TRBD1,TGCGCCAGCAGCCCTCAAGGACAGGGGAACACTGAAGCTTTCTTT,CASSPQGQGNTEAFF
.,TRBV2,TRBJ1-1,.,TGTGCCAGCAGTGAGAAACAGGGGAACACTGAAGCTTTCTTT,CASSEKQGNTEAFF
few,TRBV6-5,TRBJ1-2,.,TGTGCCAGCAGTTCCAGGGGTGGTGGCTATGGCTACACCTTC,CASSSRGGGYGYTF
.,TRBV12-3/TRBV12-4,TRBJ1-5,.,TGTGCCAGCAGCAAAGGGACCCCTCAGCCCCAGCATTTT,CASSKGTPQPQHF
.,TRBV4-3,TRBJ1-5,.,TGCGCCAGCAGCCTTTCCATTCGGGGGGGAAATCAGCCCCAGCATTTT,CASSLSIRGGNQPQHF
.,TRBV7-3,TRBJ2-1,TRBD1,TGTGCCAGCAGCCCCGGGACAGGGAAATGGGATGAGCAGTTCTTC,CASSPGTGKWDEQFF
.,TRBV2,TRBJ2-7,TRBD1,TGTGCCAGCAGTGAAGAAAAGACAGGGAAGCAGTACTTC,CASSEEKTGKQYF
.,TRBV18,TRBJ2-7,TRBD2,TGTGCCAGCTCTCCTAGCGGTTTCTCCTACGAGCAGTACTTC,CASSPSGFSYEQYF
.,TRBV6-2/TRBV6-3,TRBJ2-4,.,TGTGCCAGCAGTTCTCCCCGACAGATTTACATTCAGTACTTC,CASSSPRQIYIQYF
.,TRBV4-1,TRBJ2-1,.,TGCGCCAGCAGGCGACCGTCAAGACCATACAATGAGCAGTTCTTC,CASRRPSRPYNEQFF
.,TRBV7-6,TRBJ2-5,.,TGTGCCAGCAGCTTAGGGGTTCGGTACCAAGAGACCCAGTACTTC,CASSLGVRYQETQYF
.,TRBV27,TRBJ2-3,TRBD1,TGTGCCAGCAGAGGGGACAGGTTAAGTAGCACAGATACGCAGTATTTT,CASRGDRLSSTDTQYF
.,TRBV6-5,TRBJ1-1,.,TGTGCCAGCAGTCGACAGGCGTCCCTTGAAGCTTTCTTT,CASSRQASLEAFF
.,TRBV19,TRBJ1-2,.,TGTGCCAGTAGCCAAGACAGGCGCACCTCCTATGGCTACACCTTC,CASSQDRRTSYGYTF
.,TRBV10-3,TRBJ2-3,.,TGTGCCATCAGTGAGTCTCGGGGGGCGAGAACAGATACGCAGTATTTT,CAISESRGARTDTQYF
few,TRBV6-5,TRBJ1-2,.,TGTGCCAGCAGCCAGACGATGAACTATGGCTACACCTTC,CASSQTMNYGYTF
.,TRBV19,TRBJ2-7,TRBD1,TGTGCCACCAAGCGGGACAGGGGAGTTAACGAGCAGTACTTC,CATKRDRGVNEQYF
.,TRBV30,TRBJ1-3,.,TGTGCCTGGAGTGTACGGCGAAGCTCTGGAAACACCATATATTTT,CAWSVRRSSGNTIYF
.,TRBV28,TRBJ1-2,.,TGTGCCAGCAGTTTATCCAGGATCTATGGCTACACCTTC,CASSLSRIYGYTF
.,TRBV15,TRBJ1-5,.,TGTGCCACCAGCAGACCCAATCAGCCCCAGCATTTT,CATSRPNQPQHF
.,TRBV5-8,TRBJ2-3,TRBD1,TGTGCCAGCAGAACAGGGGGCCTAGTTACAGATACGCAGTATTTT,CASRTGGLVTDTQYF
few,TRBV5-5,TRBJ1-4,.,TGTGCCAGCAGCTCCCTGAGAACTAATGAAAAACTGTTTTTT,CASSSLRTNEKLFF